This is a list of T cell receptor beta chains from one sample in a study of cytomegalovirus exposure and HLA in healthy donors. Here immunoSEQ multiplex PCR was the method, and the copy in TCRdb shows in-frame clones only, minus some. The sample includes about 70,000 clones, 60% to 75% seen only once; the top ten take over 8.5%. Source material: PBMCs. Receptors were obtained from a woman aged 55-70 years in good health and CMV-seropositive. Both conserved end residues are part of each CDR3. A D gene is named only where the DNA matches it firmly. Clone size is not always given. Where it is, it says once, few, many or a class for expanded clones.

d_gene: -; abundance: once; j_gene: TRBJ1-1; v_gene: TRBV5-1; CDR3nt: TGCGCCAGCAGCTTGGGGACGCAGGGATCCACTGAAGCTTTCTTT; CDR3aa: CASSLGTQGSTEAFF
d_gene: -; abundance: -; j_gene: TRBJ2-7; v_gene: TRBV18; CDR3nt: TGTGCCAGCTCACCACTTTTAGACAACGAGCAGTACTTC; CDR3aa: CASSPLLDNEQYF
d_gene: TRBD1; abundance: -; j_gene: TRBJ1-4; v_gene: TRBV4-1; CDR3nt: TGCGCCAGCACGGGACAGGACACTCGAAAGGGGAGACTGTTTTTT; CDR3aa: CASTGQDTRKGRLFF
d_gene: TRBD1; abundance: -; j_gene: TRBJ2-7; v_gene: TRBV19; CDR3nt: TGTGCCAGTAGTCCGACAGGGGGCGGCTACGAGCAGTACTTC; CDR3aa: CASSPTGGGYEQYF
d_gene: -; abundance: -; j_gene: TRBJ1-1; v_gene: TRBV7-9; CDR3nt: TGTGCCAGCAGCTTAGCGCCAGGAGGGAACACTGAAGCTTTCTTT; CDR3aa: CASSLAPGGNTEAFF
d_gene: TRBD1; abundance: once; j_gene: TRBJ1-5; v_gene: TRBV2; CDR3nt: TGTGCCAGCAGTGGACAGGGGGCAGGTCAGCCCCAGCATTTT; CDR3aa: CASSGQGAGQPQHF
d_gene: -; abundance: -; j_gene: TRBJ1-2; v_gene: TRBV30; CDR3nt: TGTGCCGGGGGGGACGCCTATGGCTACACCTTC; CDR3aa: CAGGDAYGYTF
d_gene: TRBD1; abundance: -; j_gene: TRBJ2-7; v_gene: TRBV7-8; CDR3nt: TGTGCCAGCAGCTTAGCCTACGGGACAGGGACCGAGCAGTACTTC; CDR3aa: CASSLAYGTGTEQYF
d_gene: -; abundance: -; j_gene: TRBJ1-1; v_gene: TRBV30; CDR3nt: TGTGCCTGGAGTGTCAGGGGAGGGGGCACTGAAGCTTTCTTT; CDR3aa: CAWSVRGGGTEAFF
d_gene: -; abundance: few; j_gene: TRBJ1-1; v_gene: TRBV6-1; CDR3nt: TGTGCCAGCATCGACATATGGAACACTGAAGCTTTCTTT; CDR3aa: CASIDIWNTEAFF
d_gene: TRBD2; abundance: -; j_gene: TRBJ2-2; v_gene: TRBV28; CDR3nt: TGTGCCAGCACCCCCCCCGGACTAGCGGGAGGGCGGACCGGGGAGCTGTTTTTT; CDR3aa: CASTPPGLAGGRTGELFF
d_gene: -; abundance: medium-sized; j_gene: TRBJ1-5; v_gene: TRBV19; CDR3nt: TGTGCCAGTAGGATACAGGAACACCCATATCAGCCCCAGCATTTT; CDR3aa: CASRIQEHPYQPQHF
d_gene: TRBD1; abundance: -; j_gene: TRBJ1-2; v_gene: TRBV7-2; CDR3nt: TGTGCCAGCAGCTTCAGGGGGCCTGGCTATGGCTACACCTTC; CDR3aa: CASSFRGPGYGYTF
d_gene: -; abundance: -; j_gene: TRBJ2-5; v_gene: TRBV18; CDR3nt: TGTGCCAGCTCACCAGGGCACCAAGAGACCCAGTACTTC; CDR3aa: CASSPGHQETQYF
d_gene: TRBD2; abundance: -; j_gene: TRBJ2-2; v_gene: TRBV5-1; CDR3nt: TGCGCCAGCAGCCCACGGACTAGCAGCGGGGAGCTGTTTTTT; CDR3aa: CASSPRTSSGELFF
d_gene: TRBD2; abundance: -; j_gene: TRBJ2-3; v_gene: TRBV10-3; CDR3nt: TGTGCCATCAGTGAGTCCGCGGGGGGGATCACAGATACGCAGTATTTT; CDR3aa: CAISESAGGITDTQYF
d_gene: TRBD1; abundance: -; j_gene: TRBJ1-6; v_gene: TRBV27; CDR3nt: TGTGCCAGCAGTTTTGGGACAGTAGATAATTCACCCCTCCACTTT; CDR3aa: CASSFGTVDNSPLHF
d_gene: TRBD1; abundance: few; j_gene: TRBJ1-4; v_gene: TRBV2; CDR3nt: TGTGCCAGCAGTGATGGGACAGCTTGGAAGGAAAAACTGTTTTTT; CDR3aa: CASSDGTAWKEKLFF
d_gene: -; abundance: -; j_gene: TRBJ1-2; v_gene: TRBV6-4; CDR3nt: TGTGCCAGCTTCCACAGGTCTAACTATGGCTACACCTTC; CDR3aa: CASFHRSNYGYTF
d_gene: TRBD1; abundance: -; j_gene: TRBJ1-2; v_gene: TRBV4-1; CDR3nt: TGCGCCAGCAGCCTTTCGGGACAGGCCGTGTATGGCTACACCTTC; CDR3aa: CASSLSGQAVYGYTF
d_gene: -; abundance: -; j_gene: TRBJ1-5; v_gene: TRBV6-1; CDR3nt: TGTGCCAGCAGTGAAGTTTCCGGGAACCAGCCCCAGCATTTT; CDR3aa: CASSEVSGNQPQHF
d_gene: -; abundance: -; j_gene: TRBJ2-1; v_gene: TRBV14; CDR3nt: TGTGCCAGCAGCCCGACACAGGGAAGGCAGTTCTTC; CDR3aa: CASSPTQGRQFF
d_gene: -; abundance: few; j_gene: TRBJ1-1; v_gene: TRBV25-1; CDR3nt: TGTGCCAGCAGTGAATCCCCCCCTGCTGAAGCTTTCTTT; CDR3aa: CASSESPPAEAFF
d_gene: -; abundance: -; j_gene: TRBJ1-2; v_gene: TRBV6-6; CDR3nt: TGTGCCAGCAGTTCCAGGGATGGCGGTGGCTACACCTTC; CDR3aa: CASSSRDGGGYTF
d_gene: TRBD1; abundance: -; j_gene: TRBJ1-2; v_gene: TRBV15; CDR3nt: TGTGCCACCAGCAGCGGGGACAGGGGGCGCGATGGCTACACCTTC; CDR3aa: CATSSGDRGRDGYTF
d_gene: TRBD1; abundance: -; j_gene: TRBJ1-5; v_gene: TRBV6-1; CDR3nt: TGTGCCAGCAGTGAACGTTGGACAGGGGGCCGAAATAGCAATCAGCCCCAGCATTTT; CDR3aa: CASSERWTGGRNSNQPQHF
d_gene: TRBD2; abundance: -; j_gene: TRBJ2-1; v_gene: TRBV18; CDR3nt: TGTGCCAGCTCACCAGGACCCCGGGGGGTATACAATGAGCAGTTCTTC; CDR3aa: CASSPGPRGVYNEQFF
d_gene: -; abundance: few; j_gene: TRBJ1-5; v_gene: TRBV9; CDR3nt: TGTGCCAGCAGCGTAGACCAGGGCCAATGGCCCCAGCATTTT; CDR3aa: CASSVDQGQWPQHF
d_gene: TRBD2; abundance: -; j_gene: TRBJ2-3; v_gene: TRBV5-8; CDR3nt: TGTGCCAGCAGCCCGTTAGCGGGAGCTAGCACAGATACGCAGTATTTT; CDR3aa: CASSPLAGASTDTQYF
d_gene: -; abundance: -; j_gene: TRBJ1-5; v_gene: TRBV21-1; CDR3nt: TGTGCCAGCAGGTACTCTGACAGGGCGAGCAATCAGCCCCAGCATTTT; CDR3aa: CASRYSDRASNQPQHF